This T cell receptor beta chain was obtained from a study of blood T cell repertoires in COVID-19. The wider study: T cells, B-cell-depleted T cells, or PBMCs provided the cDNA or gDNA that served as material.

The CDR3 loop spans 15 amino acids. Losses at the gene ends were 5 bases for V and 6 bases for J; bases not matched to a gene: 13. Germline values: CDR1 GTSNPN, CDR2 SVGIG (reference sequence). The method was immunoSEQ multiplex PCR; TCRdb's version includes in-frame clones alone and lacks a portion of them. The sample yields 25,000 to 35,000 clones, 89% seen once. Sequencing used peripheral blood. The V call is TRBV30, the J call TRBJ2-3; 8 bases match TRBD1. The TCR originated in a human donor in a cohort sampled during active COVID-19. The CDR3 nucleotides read TGTGCCTGGTTCGGGCAGGGGGCGGTGATGGATACGCAGTATTTT. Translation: CAWFGQGAVMDTQYF. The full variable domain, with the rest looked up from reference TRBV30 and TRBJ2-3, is SQTIHQWPATLVQPVGSPLSLECTVEGTSNPNLYWYRQAAGRGLQLLFYSVGIGQISSEVPQNLSASRPQDRQFILSSKKLLLSDSGFYLCAWFGQGAVMDTQYFGPGTRLTVL.